A single sample is the source of the 28 T cell receptor beta chains below, sequenced in a study of blood T cells in healthy people across ages. A second 7 to 11 cycle PCR used barcoded and J-beta primers. TCRdb itself ran the 5' RACE reads through MiXCR, one entry per CDR3 protein. The sample shows about 1.5 million distinct CDR3 sequences, approximately 39% of them seen only once. Material for sequencing was blood. These receptors all come from a woman younger than 30 in good health.

This clonotype has at least ten counts. CDR3 coding DNA: TGTGCCAGCAGCACGAGGACAGGGGGAGAGACCCAGTACTTC. It codes for CASSTRTGGETQYF. The chain uses TRBV7-9 and TRBJ2-5; the match to TRBD1 covers 10 bases. Germline CDR1 is SEHNR and CDR2 is FQNEAQ (reference sequence). V trimming: 5 bases; J trimming: 4 bases; junction bases outside the gene matches: 4. The CDR3 is 14 amino acids.

The table lists this clonotype with a few counts. The chain couples TRBV4-1 to TRBJ2-3; TRBD1 aligns across 9 bases. The CDR3 length is 15 residues. The V and J ends lost 8 bases and 5 bases, in that order; junction bases with no gene match: 11. Germline CDR1 and CDR2: MGHRA and YSYEKL. The CDR3 DNA is TGCGCCAGCCAGAAGGGACAGGGACGATTAGATACGCAGTATTTT. Its protein is CASQKGQGRLDTQYF.

This clonotype has more than one count but fewer than ten. The V gene is TRBV27, the J gene TRBJ2-7, with D unresolved. V was cut by 0 bases and J by 4 bases, with 13 bases left in between. CDR1 is MNHEY and CDR2 is SMNVEV in the germline V gene (reference sequence). The CDR3 spans 15 residues. The CDR3 DNA sequence: TGTGCCAGCAGTTTATCGTTCAGGAAAGCTTACGAGCAGTACTTC. Amino acid sequence: CASSLSFRKAYEQYF.

This clonotype was seen at least ten times. This chain connects TRBV7-9 to TRBJ1-5, with D perhaps matching TRBD1 (5 bases). CDR1 is SEHNR, CDR2 FQNEAQ, per germline (reference sequence). This CDR3 spans 15 amino acids. V lost 5 bases to trimming and J lost 3 bases, with 14 bases between them. The CDR3 sequence is CASSPGKGNNQPQHF. The CDR3, as DNA: TGTGCCAGCAGCCCAGGGAAGGGGAACAATCAGCCCCAGCATTTT.

This clonotype was observed a handful of times. The genes are TRBV29-1 and TRBJ1-2, with D perhaps matching TRBD1 (6 bases). Germline V gene data show CDR1 as SQVTM and CDR2 as ANQGSEA. Deletions cut 7 bases from V and 7 bases from J, with 13 bases between. The CDR3 is made up of 11 amino acids. The CDR3 here is CSAWQGSGYTF. In DNA form, the CDR3 reads TGCAGCGCCTGGCAGGGGTCTGGCTACACCTTC. The full variable domain, rest sourced from reference TRBV29-1 and TRBJ1-2, is SAVISQKPSRDICQRGTSLTIQCQVDSQVTMMFWYRQQPGQSLTLIATANQGSEATYESGFVIDKFPISRPNLTFSTLTVSNMSPEDSSIYLCSAWQGSGYTFGSGTRLTVV.

The chain employs TRBV25-1 and TRBJ1-6, with D tentatively TRBD1 (5 bases). Trimming removed 5 bases at V and 4 bases at J, with 15 bases between. The CDR3 is made up of 16 amino acids. Germline V lookup: CDR1 MGHDK, CDR2 SYGVNS. CDR3 sequence (DNA): TGTGCCAGCAGTCCCCTGGGAAAGGGGTATAATTCACCCCTCCACTTT. Its protein is CASSPLGKGYNSPLHF. Drawing the rest from reference TRBV25-1 and TRBJ1-6, the complete variable domain is EADIYQTPRYLVIGTGKKITLECSQTMGHDKMYWYQQDPGMELHLIHYSYGVNSTEKGDLSSESTVSRIRTEHFPLTLESARPSHTSQYLCASSPLGKGYNSPLHFGNGTRLTVT.

This clonotype was counted between two and nine times. V usage is TRBV20-1 and J usage is TRBJ2-1; TRBD2 is a possible D gene (5 bases). Germline V gene sequence: CDR1 DFQATT, CDR2 SNEGSKA (reference sequence). The CDR3 has 14 amino acids. V was pared by 3 bases and J by 4 bases, with 13 bases between. The CDR3 bases are TGCAGTGCTAGCCCCCTGAGCGGATACAATGAGCAGTTCTTC. Its protein product is CSASPLSGYNEQFF.

In this sample, this clonotype turned up a few times. The chain joins TRBV27 to TRBJ2-1; D gene ambiguous. Matching the DNA end better, TRBJ2-7 makes the J call doubtful. The CDR3 sequence is 15 residues long. Germline V lookup: CDR1 MNHEY, CDR2 SMNVEV (reference sequence). The CDR3 reads CASSEVESSYNEQYF. Here the CDR3 DNA reads TGTGCCAGCAGTGAGGTGGAGAGCTCCTACAATGAGCAGTACTTC.

The chain recombines TRBV29-1 with TRBJ1-5; D is undetermined. V lost 7 bases to trimming and J lost 2 bases, with 12 bases between them. The CDR3 runs to 13 residues. Germline-derived CDR1 and CDR2 are SQVTM and ANQGSEA. The CDR3 is CSALGGGNQPQHF. Here the CDR3 DNA reads TGCAGCGCCCTAGGCGGGGGCAATCAGCCCCAGCATTTT.

This clonotype came up a few times. The gene calls are TRBV12-3 or TRBV12-4 and TRBJ2-7; a possible D gene is TRBD2 (6 bases). The CDR3 is 14 residues long. Trimming cost V 3 bases and J 3 bases, with 12 bases left between them. As DNA, the CDR3 is TGTGCCAGCAGTTTGTCGGGACTCAACTACGAGCAGTACTTC. It encodes CASSLSGLNYEQYF.

The CDR3 bases are TGCAGTGCCCTAGGGACAGCCACCTACAATGAGCAGTTCTTC. It codes for CSALGTATYNEQFF. J is TRBJ2-1 and V is TRBV20-1; 7 bases match TRBD1. Germline assignment: CDR1 DFQATT and CDR2 SNEGSKA (reference sequence). This CDR3 is built from 14 residues. V was clipped by 6 bases and J by 2 bases; unmatched bases: 7.

The V call is TRBV7-8, the J call TRBJ2-3, with D unresolved. This CDR3 spans 16 amino acids. In germline, CDR1 is SGHVS, CDR2 FQNEAQ. Trimming left V 4 bases short and J 3 bases short, with 17 bases between. CDR3 sequence: CASSSSGGRQTDTQYF. DNA for the CDR3: TGTGCCAGCAGCTCCTCGGGCGGAAGACAAACAGATACGCAGTATTTT. Full variable domain (rest looked up from reference TRBV7-8 and TRBJ2-3): GAGVSQSPRYKVAKRGQDVALRCDPISGHVSLFWYQQALGQGPEFLTYFQNEAQLDKSGLPSDRFFAERPEGSVSTLKIQRTQQEDSAVYLCASSSSGGRQTDTQYFGPGTRLTVL.

This clonotype appeared once. The gene calls are TRBV7-9 and TRBJ2-3; TRBD2 might be the D (6 bases). Germline V gene sequence: CDR1 SEHNR, CDR2 FQNEAQ (reference sequence). Trimming cost V 3 bases and J 5 bases, with 18 bases left between them. There are 16 residues in the CDR3. The CDR3 region has the DNA TGTGCCAGCAGCTTTGGACTTGGGGAGGTAGTAGATACGCAGTATTTT. Translated, it gives CASSFGLGEVVDTQYF.

This clonotype was seen a few times. The chain's CDR3 is CASSQNSGAHQPQHF. The CDR3 nucleotides read TGTGCCAGCAGCCAAAACTCCGGGGCGCATCAGCCCCAGCATTTT. The chain carries TRBV7-8 and TRBJ1-5; D possibly corresponds to TRBD1 (5 bases). The length of the CDR3 is 15 residues. V lost 5 bases, J lost 5 bases, and 16 bases lay in between. The germline V gene has CDR1 SGHVS and CDR2 FQNEAQ.

This chain links TRBV5-5 with TRBJ1-1; D is unresolved. The CDR3 loop spans 13 amino acids. V gave up 1 base and J gave up 7 bases, with 11 bases separating them. CDR1 and CDR2 from the germline V gene are SGHKS and YYEKEE (reference sequence). The CDR3 loop is CASSLWGGDEAFF. CDR3 in DNA: TGTGCCAGCAGCTTGTGGGGTGGGGATGAAGCTTTCTTT. The whole variable domain, filled in from reference TRBV5-5 and TRBJ1-1, reads DAGVTQSPTHLIKTRGQQVTLRCSPISGHKSVSWYQQVLGQGPQFIFQYYEKEERGRGNFPDRFSARQFPNYSSELNVNALLLGDSALYLCASSLWGGDEAFFGQGTRLTVV.

The chain recombines TRBV10-3 with TRBJ2-5, with D unresolved. The J call may not be correct, given that the DNA end is closer to TRBJ2-7. Germline V gene sequence: CDR1 ENHRY, CDR2 SYGVKD. The CDR3 is 12 amino acids. CDR3 loop: CAISEDNHEQYF. CDR3 in DNA: TGTGCCATCAGTGAAGACAACCACGAGCAGTACTTC.

This chain uses TRBV5-1 with TRBJ1-1; no clear D. CDR3 length equals 16 residues. Germline V gives CDR1 SGHRS, CDR2 YFSETQ. Trimming pared 0 bases from V and 0 bases from J, leaving 12 bases between. The CDR3 loop reads CASSLDPAGLNTEAFF. In DNA form, the CDR3 reads TGCGCCAGCAGCTTGGACCCTGCCGGCCTGAACACTGAAGCTTTCTTT.

V usage is TRBV12-3 or TRBV12-4 and J usage is TRBJ2-2, with TRBD2 identical over 8 bases. This CDR3 region has 16 residues. V shed 4 bases and J 7 bases; nucleotides not matched to a gene: 11. The CDR3: CASSSGLALNLGELFF. As DNA, the CDR3 is TGTGCCAGCAGTTCTGGACTAGCTTTAAATCTCGGGGAGCTGTTTTTT.

The chain links TRBV7-9 to TRBJ2-3; no clear D gene. The germline gives CDR1 SEHNR, CDR2 FQNEAQ (reference sequence). The CDR3 is made up of 13 amino acids. V shed 2 bases and J shed 7 bases, with 10 bases lying between them. The chain's CDR3 is CASSLSLEYTQYF. CDR3 in DNA: TGTGCCAGCAGCTTATCCTTGGAATATACGCAGTATTTT.

This sequence joins TRBV9 and TRBJ2-2; D is unclear. The length of the CDR3 is 12 residues. Germline loops: CDR1 SGDLS, CDR2 YYNGEE. V was shortened by 2 bases and J by 6 bases, with 5 bases between the two germline ends. The DNA of the CDR3 is TGTGCCAGCAGCGTCAGGCCCGGGGAGCTGTTTTTT. Residues: CASSVRPGELFF.

This clonotype occurred a few times. The gene calls are TRBV6-5 and TRBJ2-5; D perhaps matches TRBD1 (6 bases). The ends were cut back, 6 bases at V and 5 bases at J, with 19 bases in the middle. The CDR3 has 15 residues. Germline lookup yields CDR1 MNHEY and CDR2 SVGAGI. The CDR3 loop reads CASRPDSVGGETQYF. The CDR3, as DNA: TGTGCCAGCAGACCGGACAGCGTCGGTGGGGAGACCCAGTACTTC.

The rearrangement uses TRBV20-1 and TRBJ2-1; tentatively, D is TRBD2 (7 bases). The V gene lost 6 bases and the J gene lost 13 bases, with 25 bases spanning the gap. Germline values: CDR1 DFQATT, CDR2 SNEGSKA (reference sequence). This CDR3 is built from 14 residues. CDR3 sequence: CSADARGLRETQFF. CDR3 nucleotide sequence: TGCAGTGCGGACGCGCGGGGGCTTAGAGAGACCCAGTTCTTC.

This clonotype was picked up a small number of times. The V call is TRBV5-1, the J call TRBJ1-1; a possible D gene is TRBD1 (6 bases). V was clipped by 8 bases and J by 1 base, with 12 bases between them. Germline-derived CDR1 and CDR2 are SGHRS and YFSETQ. The CDR3 extends over 13 amino acids. CDR3 in amino acids: CASQGQPNTEAFF. The DNA for the CDR3 is TGCGCCAGTCAGGGGCAGCCGAACACTGAAGCTTTCTTT.

This clonotype was seen only a few times. The V and J genes are TRBV13 and TRBJ2-4; the D gene is possibly TRBD2 (6 bases). The germline gives CDR1 PRHDT, CDR2 FYEKMQ (reference sequence). The CDR3 contains 14 residues. Trimming shortened V by 6 bases and J by 5 bases, and 14 bases separated the two germline ends. CDR3 bases: TGTGCCAGCAGTCAGGGACTGCGCCAAAACATTCAGTACTTC. It yields the protein CASSQGLRQNIQYF.

The chain is built from TRBV5-1 and TRBJ2-7; TRBD1 matches at 9 bases. This CDR3 comprises 15 residues. V gave up 0 bases and J gave up 4 bases; unmatched junction bases: 5. Germline V gene sequence: CDR1 SGHRS, CDR2 YFSETQ. The CDR3: CASSLEQGAVYEQYF. The DNA for the CDR3 is TGCGCCAGCAGCTTGGAACAGGGGGCGGTTTACGAGCAGTACTTC.

There are a few counts of this clonotype. This rearrangement joins TRBV6-2 or TRBV6-3 to TRBJ2-1, with 11 bases that match TRBD2. This CDR3 has 19 residues. Germline loops: CDR1 MNHEY, CDR2 SVGEGT. Trimming at V came to 0 bases and at J to 8 bases, leaving 15 bases not matched to a gene. The CDR3 DNA reads TGTGCCAGCAGTTACTCGCAAATTTATACTAGCGGGAGCATCGATGAGCAGTTCTTC. Its protein is CASSYSQIYTSGSIDEQFF.

As to this clonotype: This may come from a read error, since a much larger clone is one base off. The chain combines TRBV29-1 with TRBJ2-5; TRBD2 aligns across 7 bases. The germline V gene encodes CDR1 SQVTM and CDR2 ANQGSEA. V was clipped by 1 base and J by 11 bases; unmatched bases: 13. The CDR3 contains 14 residues. The CDR3 reads CSVEGRGRGNEQYF. The CDR3 nucleotides read TGCAGCGTTGAAGGGCGCGGGAGAGGCAATGAGCAGTACTTC.

CDR3 coding DNA: TGCAGTGCTACCATTCGCGCGGGGAGTAATGAGCAGTTCTTC. Translation: CSATIRAGSNEQFF. V and J are TRBV20-1 and TRBJ2-1; perhaps TRBD2 as D (6 bases). The CDR3 has 14 residues. Trimming shortened V by 4 bases and J by 7 bases, and 17 bases separated the two germline ends. Germline lookup yields CDR1 DFQATT and CDR2 SNEGSKA (reference sequence).